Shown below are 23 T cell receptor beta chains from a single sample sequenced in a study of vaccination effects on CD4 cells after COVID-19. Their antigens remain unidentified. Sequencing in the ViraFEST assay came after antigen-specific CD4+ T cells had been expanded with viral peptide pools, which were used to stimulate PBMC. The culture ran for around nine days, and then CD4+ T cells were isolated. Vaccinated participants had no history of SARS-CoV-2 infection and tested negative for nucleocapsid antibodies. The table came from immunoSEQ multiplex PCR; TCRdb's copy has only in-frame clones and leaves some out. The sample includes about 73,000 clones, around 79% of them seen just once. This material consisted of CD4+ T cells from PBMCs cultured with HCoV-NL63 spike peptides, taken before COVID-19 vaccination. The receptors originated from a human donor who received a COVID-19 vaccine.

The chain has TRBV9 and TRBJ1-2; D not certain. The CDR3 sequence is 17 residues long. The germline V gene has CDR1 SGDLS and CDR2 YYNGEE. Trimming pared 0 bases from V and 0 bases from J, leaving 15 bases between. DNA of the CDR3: TGTGCCAGCAGCGTAGCCAGCGGAGGCAGATCTAACTATGGCTACACCTTC. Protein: CASSVASGGRSNYGYTF.

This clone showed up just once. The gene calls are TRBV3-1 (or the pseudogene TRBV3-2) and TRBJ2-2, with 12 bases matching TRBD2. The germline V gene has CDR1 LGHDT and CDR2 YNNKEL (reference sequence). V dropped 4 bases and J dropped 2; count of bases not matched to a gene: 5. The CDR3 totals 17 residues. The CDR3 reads CASSREGLAGNTGELFF. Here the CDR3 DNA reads TGTGCCAGCAGCCGAGAGGGACTAGCGGGTAACACCGGGGAGCTGTTTTTT.

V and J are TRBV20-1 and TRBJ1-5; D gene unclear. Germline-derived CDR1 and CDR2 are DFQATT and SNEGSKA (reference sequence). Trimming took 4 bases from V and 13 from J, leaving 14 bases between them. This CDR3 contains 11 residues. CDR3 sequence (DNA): TGCAGTGCTACTATTGCCGGGCCGCAGCATTTT. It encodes CSATIAGPQHF.

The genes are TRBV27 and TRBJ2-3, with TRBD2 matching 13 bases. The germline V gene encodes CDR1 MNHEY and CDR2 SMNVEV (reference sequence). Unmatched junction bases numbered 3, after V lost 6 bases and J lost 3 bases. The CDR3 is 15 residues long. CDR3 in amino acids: CASRRLAGGTDTQYF. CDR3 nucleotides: TGTGCCAGCAGGAGACTAGCGGGGGGAACAGATACGCAGTATTTT.

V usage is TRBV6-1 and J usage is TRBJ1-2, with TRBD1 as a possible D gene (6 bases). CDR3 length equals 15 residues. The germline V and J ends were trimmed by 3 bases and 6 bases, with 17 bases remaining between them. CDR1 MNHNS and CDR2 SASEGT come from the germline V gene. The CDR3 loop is CASSDWGGAVDGYTF. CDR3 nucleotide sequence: TGTGCCAGCAGTGATTGGGGGGGCGCGGTGGATGGCTACACCTTC.

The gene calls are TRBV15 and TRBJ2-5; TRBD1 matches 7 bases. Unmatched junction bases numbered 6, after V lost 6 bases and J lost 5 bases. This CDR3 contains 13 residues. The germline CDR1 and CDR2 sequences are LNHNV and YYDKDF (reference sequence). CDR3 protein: CATRPGGRETQYF. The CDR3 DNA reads TGTGCCACCAGACCAGGGGGACGGGAGACCCAGTACTTC. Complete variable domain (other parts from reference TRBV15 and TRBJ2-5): DAMVIQNPRYQVTQFGKPVTLSCSQTLNHNVMYWYQQKSSQAPKLLFHYYDKDFNNEADTPDNFQSRRPNTSFCFLDIRSPGLGDTAMYLCATRPGGRETQYFGPGTRLLVL.

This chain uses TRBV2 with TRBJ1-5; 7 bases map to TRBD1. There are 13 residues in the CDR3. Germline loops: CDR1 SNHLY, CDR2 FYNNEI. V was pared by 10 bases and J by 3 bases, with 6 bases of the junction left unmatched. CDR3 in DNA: TGTGCCACGGACAGGTCCCCCAATCAGCCCCAGCATTTT. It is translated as CATDRSPNQPQHF.

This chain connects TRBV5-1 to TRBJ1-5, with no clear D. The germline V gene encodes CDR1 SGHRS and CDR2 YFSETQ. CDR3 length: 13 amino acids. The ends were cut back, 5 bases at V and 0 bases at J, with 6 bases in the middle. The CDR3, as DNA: TGCGCCAGCAGACGGGATAGCAATCAGCCCCAGCATTTT. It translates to CASRRDSNQPQHF. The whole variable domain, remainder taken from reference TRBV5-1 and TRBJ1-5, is KAGVTQTPRYLIKTRGQQVTLSCSPISGHRSVSWYQQTPGQGLQFLFEYFSETQRNKGNFPGRFSGRQFSNSRSEMNVSTLELGDSALYLCASRRDSNQPQHFGDGTRLSIL.

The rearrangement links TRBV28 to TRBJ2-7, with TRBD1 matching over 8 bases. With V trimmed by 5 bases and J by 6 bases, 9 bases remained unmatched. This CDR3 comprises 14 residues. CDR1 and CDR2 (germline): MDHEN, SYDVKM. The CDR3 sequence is CASSTWTGSREQYV. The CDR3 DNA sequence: TGTGCCAGCAGTACTTGGACAGGGAGCCGCGAGCAGTACGTC.

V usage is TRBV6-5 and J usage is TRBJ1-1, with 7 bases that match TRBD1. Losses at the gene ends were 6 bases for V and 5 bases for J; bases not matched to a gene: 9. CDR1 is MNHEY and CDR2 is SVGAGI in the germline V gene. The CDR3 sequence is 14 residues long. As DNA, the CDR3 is TGTGCCAGCAGAGACCGCAAGGGGGCAACTGAAGCTTTCTTT. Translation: CASRDRKGATEAFF.

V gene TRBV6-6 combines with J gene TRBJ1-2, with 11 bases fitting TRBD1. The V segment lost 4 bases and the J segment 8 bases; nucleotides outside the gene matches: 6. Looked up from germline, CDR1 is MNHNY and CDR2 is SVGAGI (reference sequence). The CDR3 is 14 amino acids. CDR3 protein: CASSSLDRGQGYTF. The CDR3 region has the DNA TGTGCCAGCAGTTCCCTGGACAGGGGGCAAGGCTACACCTTC.

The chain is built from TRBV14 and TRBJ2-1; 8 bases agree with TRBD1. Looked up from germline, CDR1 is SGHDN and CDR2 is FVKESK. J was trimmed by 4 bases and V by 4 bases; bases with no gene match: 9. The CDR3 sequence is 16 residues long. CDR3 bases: TGTGCCAGCAGCCCCTCCGACAGGGGCCGATACAATGAGCAGTTCTTC. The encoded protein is CASSPSDRGRYNEQFF.

The CDR3 here is CASSESGGRAGYV. CDR3 in DNA: TGCGCCAGCAGTGAGTCCGGCGGCCGAGCGGGGTACGTC. The chain joins TRBV10-2 to TRBJ2-7; TRBD2 might be the D (6 bases). V was pared by 0 bases and J by 12 bases, with 15 bases between. Germline loops: CDR1 WSHSY, CDR2 SAAADI. The CDR3 covers 13 residues.

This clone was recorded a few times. As DNA, the CDR3 is TGCAGCGTCCGACAGGGACGCACTGAAGCTTTCTTT. Translating it yields CSVRQGRTEAFF. This chain links TRBV29-1 with TRBJ1-1; 7 nucleotides align to TRBD1. Germline values: CDR1 SQVTM, CDR2 ANQGSEA. CDR3 length equals 12 residues. V lost 6 bases and J lost 4; bases outside the gene matches: 5.

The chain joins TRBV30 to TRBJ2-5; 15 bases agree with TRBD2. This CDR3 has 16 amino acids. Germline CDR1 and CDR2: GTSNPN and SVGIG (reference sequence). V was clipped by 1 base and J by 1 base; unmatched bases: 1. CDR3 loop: CAWSEGLAGGQETQYF. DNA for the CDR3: TGTGCCTGGAGTGAGGGACTAGCGGGGGGCCAAGAGACCCAGTACTTC. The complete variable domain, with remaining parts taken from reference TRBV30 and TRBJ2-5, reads SQTIHQWPATLVQPVGSPLSLECTVEGTSNPNLYWYRQAAGRGLQLLFYSVGIGQISSEVPQNLSASRPQDRQFILSSKKLLLSDSGFYLCAWSEGLAGGQETQYFGPGTRLLVL.

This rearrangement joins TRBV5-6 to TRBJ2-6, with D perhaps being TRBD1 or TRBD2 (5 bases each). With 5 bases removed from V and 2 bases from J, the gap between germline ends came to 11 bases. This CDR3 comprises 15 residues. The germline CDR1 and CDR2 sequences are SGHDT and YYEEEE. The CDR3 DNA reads TGTGCCAGCAGTCCTATGGGGGCTGGGGCCAACGTCCTGACTTTC. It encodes CASSPMGAGANVLTF. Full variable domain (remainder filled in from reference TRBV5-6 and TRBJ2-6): DAGVTQSPTHLIKTRGQQVTLRCSPKSGHDTVSWYQQALGQGPQFIFQYYEEEERQRGNFPDRFSGHQFPNYSSELNVNALLLGDSALYLCASSPMGAGANVLTFGAGSRLTVL.

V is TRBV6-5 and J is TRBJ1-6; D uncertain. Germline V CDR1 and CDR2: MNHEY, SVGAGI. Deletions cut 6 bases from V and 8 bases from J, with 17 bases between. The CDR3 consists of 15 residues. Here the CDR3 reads CASSQGWGPYSPLHF. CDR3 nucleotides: TGTGCCAGCAGCCAAGGGTGGGGTCCGTATTCACCCCTCCACTTT.

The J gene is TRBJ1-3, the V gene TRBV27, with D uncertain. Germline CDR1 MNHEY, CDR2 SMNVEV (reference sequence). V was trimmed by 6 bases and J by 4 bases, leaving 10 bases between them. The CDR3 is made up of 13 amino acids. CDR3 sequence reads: CASSEREGNTIYF. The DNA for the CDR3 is TGTGCCAGCAGCGAACGAGAGGGAAACACCATATATTTT.

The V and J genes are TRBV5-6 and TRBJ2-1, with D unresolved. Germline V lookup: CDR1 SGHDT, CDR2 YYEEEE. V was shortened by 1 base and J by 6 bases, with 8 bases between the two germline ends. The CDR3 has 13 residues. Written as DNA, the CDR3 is TGTGCCAGCAGCTTGCAGACTTTCAATGAGCAGTTCTTC. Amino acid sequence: CASSLQTFNEQFF.

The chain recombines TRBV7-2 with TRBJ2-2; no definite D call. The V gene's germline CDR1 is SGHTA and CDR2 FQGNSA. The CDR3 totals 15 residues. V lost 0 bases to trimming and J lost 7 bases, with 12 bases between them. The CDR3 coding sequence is TGTGCCAGCAGCTTAGCAAGGGTTAAAGGCGGGGAGCTGTTTTTT. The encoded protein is CASSLARVKGGELFF.

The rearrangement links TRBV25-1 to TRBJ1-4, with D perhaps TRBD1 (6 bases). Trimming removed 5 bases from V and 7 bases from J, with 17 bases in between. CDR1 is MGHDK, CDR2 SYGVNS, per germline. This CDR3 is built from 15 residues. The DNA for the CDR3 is TGTGCCAGCAGTCACCGGGACATGAGGGGTGAAAAACTGTTTTTT. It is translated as CASSHRDMRGEKLFF.

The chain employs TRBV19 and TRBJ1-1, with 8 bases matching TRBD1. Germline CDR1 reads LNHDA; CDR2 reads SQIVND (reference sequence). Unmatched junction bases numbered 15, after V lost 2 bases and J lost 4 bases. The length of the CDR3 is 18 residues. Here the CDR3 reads CASSIHLNTGGQVTEAFF. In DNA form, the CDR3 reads TGTGCCAGTAGTATACACCTGAACACAGGGGGACAGGTCACTGAAGCTTTCTTT.

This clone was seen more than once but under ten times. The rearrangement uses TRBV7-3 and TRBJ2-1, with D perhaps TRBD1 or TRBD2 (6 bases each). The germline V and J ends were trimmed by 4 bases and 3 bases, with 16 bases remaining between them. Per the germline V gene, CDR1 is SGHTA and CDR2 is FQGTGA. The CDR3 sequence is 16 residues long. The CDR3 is CASSSGGGPIYNEQFF. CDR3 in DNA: TGTGCCAGCAGCTCCGGAGGGGGGCCCATCTACAATGAGCAGTTCTTC.